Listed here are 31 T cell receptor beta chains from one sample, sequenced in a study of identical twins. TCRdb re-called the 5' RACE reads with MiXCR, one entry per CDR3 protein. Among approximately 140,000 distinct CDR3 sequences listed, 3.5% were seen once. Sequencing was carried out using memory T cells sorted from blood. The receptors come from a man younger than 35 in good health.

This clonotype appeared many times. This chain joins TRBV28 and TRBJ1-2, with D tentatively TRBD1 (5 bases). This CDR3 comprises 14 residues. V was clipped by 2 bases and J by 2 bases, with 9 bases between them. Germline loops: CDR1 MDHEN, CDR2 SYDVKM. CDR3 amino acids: CASSLGRDNYGYTF. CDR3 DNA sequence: TGTGCCAGCAGTTTAGGGAGGGACAACTATGGCTACACCTTC.

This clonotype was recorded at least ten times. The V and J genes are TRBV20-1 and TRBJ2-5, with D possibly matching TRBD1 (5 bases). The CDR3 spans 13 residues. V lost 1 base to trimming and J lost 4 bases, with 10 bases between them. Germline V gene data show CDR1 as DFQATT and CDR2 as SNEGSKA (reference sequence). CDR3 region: CSARARVGETQYF. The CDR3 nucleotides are TGCAGTGCTAGAGCCAGGGTTGGAGAGACCCAGTACTTC.

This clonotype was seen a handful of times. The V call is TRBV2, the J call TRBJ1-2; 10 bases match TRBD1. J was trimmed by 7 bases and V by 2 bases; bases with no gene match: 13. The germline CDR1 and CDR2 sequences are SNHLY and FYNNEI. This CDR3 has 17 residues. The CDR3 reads CASSEQGTGVGWGGYTF. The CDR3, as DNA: TGTGCCAGCAGTGAACAGGGGACAGGGGTGGGGTGGGGTGGCTACACCTTC. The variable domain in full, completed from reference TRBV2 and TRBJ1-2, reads EPEVTQTPSHQVTQMGQEVILRCVPISNHLYFYWYRQILGQKVEFLVSFYNNEISEKSEIFDDQFSVERPDGSNFTLKIRSTKLEDSAMYFCASSEQGTGVGWGGYTFGSGTRLTVV.

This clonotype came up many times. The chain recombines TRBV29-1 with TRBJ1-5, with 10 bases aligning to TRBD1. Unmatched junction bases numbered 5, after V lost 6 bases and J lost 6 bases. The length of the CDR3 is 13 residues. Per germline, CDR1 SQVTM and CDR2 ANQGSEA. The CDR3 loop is CSVGTGAGQPQHF. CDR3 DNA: TGCAGCGTCGGGACAGGGGCTGGTCAGCCCCAGCATTTT.

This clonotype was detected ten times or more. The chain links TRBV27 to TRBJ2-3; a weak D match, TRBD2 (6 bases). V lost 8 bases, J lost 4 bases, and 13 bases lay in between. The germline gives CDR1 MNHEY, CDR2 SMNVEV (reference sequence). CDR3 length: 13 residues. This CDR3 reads CASGRSIADTQYF. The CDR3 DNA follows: TGTGCCAGCGGGAGGTCAATCGCAGATACGCAGTATTTT.

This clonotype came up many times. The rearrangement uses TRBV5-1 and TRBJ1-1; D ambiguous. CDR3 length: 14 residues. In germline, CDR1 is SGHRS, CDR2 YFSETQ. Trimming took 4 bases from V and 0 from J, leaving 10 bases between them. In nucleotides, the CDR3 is TGCGCCAGCAGCCAAGATTCGGTGAACACTGAAGCTTTCTTT. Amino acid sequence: CASSQDSVNTEAFF.

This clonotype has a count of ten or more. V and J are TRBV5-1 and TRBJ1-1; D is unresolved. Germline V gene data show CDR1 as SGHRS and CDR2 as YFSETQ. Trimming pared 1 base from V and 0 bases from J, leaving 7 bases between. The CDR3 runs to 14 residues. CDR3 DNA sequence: TGCGCCAGCAGCTTGTTTGGGGTGAACACTGAAGCTTTCTTT. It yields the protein CASSLFGVNTEAFF.

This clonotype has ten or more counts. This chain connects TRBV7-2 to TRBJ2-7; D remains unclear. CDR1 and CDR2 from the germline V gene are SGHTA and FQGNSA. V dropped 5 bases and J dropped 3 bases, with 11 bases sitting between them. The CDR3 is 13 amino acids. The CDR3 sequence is CASSPRENYEQYF. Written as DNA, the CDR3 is TGTGCCAGCAGCCCTCGAGAGAACTACGAGCAGTACTTC.

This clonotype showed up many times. CDR3 coding DNA: TGTGCCAGCAGTTACATTGTAGCTGGTGGGCAGTTCTTC. Translated: CASSYIVAGGQFF. The chain combines TRBV6-2 or TRBV6-3 with TRBJ2-1, with D uncertain. The germline gives CDR1 MNHEY, CDR2 SVGEGT. The V end lost 2 bases, the J end lost 12 bases, and 14 bases lay between the germline ends. The CDR3 consists of 13 residues.

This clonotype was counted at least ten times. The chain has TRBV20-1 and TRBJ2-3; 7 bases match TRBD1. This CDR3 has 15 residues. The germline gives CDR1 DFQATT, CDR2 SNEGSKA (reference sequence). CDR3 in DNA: TGCAGGCTAATGGCTTTGACAGGGAAGACAGATACGCAGTATTTT. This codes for CRLMALTGKTDTQYF.

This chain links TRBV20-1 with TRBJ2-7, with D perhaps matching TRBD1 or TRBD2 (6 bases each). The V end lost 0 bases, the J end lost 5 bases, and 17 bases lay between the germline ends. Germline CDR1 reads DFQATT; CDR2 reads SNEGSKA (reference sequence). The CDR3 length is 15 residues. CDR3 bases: TGCAGTGCTAGAGAGGGTGGAGGGGGTCGACACGAGCAGTACTTC. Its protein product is CSAREGGGGRHEQYF.

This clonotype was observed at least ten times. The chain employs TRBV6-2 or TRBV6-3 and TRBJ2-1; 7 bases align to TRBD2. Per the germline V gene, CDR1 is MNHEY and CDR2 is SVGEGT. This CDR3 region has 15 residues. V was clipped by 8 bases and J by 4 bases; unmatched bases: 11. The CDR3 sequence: CASQLSGNSYNEQFF. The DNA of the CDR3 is TGTGCCAGCCAGCTCAGCGGGAACTCTTACAATGAGCAGTTCTTC.

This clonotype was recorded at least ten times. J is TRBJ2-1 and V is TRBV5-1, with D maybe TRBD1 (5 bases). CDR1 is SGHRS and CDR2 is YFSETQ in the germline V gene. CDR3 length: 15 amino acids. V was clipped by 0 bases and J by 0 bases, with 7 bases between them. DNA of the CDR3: TGCGCCAGCAGCTTGGAGACAGCCTCCTACAATGAGCAGTTCTTC. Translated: CASSLETASYNEQFF.

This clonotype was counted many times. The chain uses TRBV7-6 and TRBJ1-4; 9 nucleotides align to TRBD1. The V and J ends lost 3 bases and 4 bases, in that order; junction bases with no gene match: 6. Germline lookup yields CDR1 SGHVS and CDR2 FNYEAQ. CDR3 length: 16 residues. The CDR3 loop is CASSLAWTGDNEKLFF. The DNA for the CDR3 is TGTGCCAGCAGCTTGGCTTGGACAGGGGATAATGAAAAACTGTTTTTT.

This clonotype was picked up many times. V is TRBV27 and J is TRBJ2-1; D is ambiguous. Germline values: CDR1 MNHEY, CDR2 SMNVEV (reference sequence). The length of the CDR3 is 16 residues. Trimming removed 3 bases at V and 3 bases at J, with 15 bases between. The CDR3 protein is CASSLEASDNYNEQFF. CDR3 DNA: TGTGCCAGCAGTTTGGAAGCGAGCGACAACTACAATGAGCAGTTCTTC.

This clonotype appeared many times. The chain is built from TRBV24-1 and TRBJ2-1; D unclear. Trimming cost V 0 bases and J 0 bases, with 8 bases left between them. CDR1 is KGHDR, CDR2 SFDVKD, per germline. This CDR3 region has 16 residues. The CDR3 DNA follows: TGTGCCACCAGTGATTTGAGGGCGGACTCCTACAATGAGCAGTTCTTC. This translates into CATSDLRADSYNEQFF.

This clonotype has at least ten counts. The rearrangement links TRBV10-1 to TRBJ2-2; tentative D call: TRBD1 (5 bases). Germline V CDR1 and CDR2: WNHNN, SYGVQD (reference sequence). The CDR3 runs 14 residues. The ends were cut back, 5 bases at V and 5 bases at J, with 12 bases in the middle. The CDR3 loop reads CASSWGSRTGELFF. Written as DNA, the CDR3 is TGCGCCAGCAGTTGGGGCAGCCGGACCGGGGAGCTGTTTTTT.

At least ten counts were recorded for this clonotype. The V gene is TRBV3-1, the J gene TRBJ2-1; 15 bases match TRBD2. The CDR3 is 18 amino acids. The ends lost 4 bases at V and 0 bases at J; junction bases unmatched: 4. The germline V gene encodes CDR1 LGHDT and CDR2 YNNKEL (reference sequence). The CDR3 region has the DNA TGTGCCAGCAGCCGCCGGACTAGCGGGAGGGCCTCCTACAATGAGCAGTTCTTC. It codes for CASSRRTSGRASYNEQFF.

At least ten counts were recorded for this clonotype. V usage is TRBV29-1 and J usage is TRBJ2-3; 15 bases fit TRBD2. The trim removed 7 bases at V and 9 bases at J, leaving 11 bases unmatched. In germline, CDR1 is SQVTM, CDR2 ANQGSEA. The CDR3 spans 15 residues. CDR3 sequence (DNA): TGCAGCGGGGACCCGGGACTAGCGGGAGGTGGCACGCAGTATTTT. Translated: CSGDPGLAGGGTQYF.

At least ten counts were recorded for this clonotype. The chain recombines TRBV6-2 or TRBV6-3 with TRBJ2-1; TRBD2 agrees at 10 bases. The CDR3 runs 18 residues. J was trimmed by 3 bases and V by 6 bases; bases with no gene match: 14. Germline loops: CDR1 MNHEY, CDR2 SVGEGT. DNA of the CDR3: TGTGCCAGCAGGGAAAGCGGGAGGGCTTCCTCACGCTACAATGAGCAGTTCTTC. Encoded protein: CASRESGRASSRYNEQFF.

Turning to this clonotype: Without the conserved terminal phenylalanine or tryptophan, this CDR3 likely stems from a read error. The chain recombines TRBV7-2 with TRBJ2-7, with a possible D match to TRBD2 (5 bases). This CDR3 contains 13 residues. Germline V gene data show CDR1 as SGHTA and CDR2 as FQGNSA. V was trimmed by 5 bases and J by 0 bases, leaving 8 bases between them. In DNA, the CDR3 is TGTGCCAGCAGCGACTACCTCTCCTACGAGCAGTACTAC. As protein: CASSDYLSYEQYY.

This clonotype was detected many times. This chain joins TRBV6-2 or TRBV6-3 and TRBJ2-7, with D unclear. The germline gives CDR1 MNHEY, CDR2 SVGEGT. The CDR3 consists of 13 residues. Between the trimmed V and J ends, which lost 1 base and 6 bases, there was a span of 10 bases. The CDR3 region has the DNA TGTGCCAGCAGTTACTACCTACACGGCGAGCAGTACTTC. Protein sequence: CASSYYLHGEQYF.

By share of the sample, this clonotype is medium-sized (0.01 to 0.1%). The CDR3 region is CASSLFTGGDTQYF. The CDR3 DNA is TGTGCCAGCAGCTTATTCACAGGGGGAGATACGCAGTATTTT. The gene calls are TRBV7-2 and TRBJ2-3; 8 positions agree with TRBD1. V gave up 2 bases and J gave up 5 bases; unmatched junction bases: 3. This CDR3 contains 14 residues. Germline CDR1 SGHTA, CDR2 FQGNSA.

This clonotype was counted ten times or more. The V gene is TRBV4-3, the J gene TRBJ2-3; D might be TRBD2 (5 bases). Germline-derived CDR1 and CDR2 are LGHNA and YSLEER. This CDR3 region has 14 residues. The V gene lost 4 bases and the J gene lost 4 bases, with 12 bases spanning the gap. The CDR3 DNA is TGCGCCAGCAGCCCAGCGGCGGCGGCAGATACGCAGTATTTT. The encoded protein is CASSPAAAADTQYF.

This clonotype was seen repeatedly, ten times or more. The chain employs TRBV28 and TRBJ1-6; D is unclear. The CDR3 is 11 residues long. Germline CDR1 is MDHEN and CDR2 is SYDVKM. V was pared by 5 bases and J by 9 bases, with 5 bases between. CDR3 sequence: CASSPGSPLHF. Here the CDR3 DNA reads TGTGCCAGCAGTCCTGGTTCACCCCTCCACTTT.

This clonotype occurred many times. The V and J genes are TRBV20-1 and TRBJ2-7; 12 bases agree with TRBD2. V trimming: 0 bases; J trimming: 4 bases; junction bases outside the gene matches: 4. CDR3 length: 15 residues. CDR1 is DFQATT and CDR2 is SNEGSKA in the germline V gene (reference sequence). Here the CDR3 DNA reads TGCAGTGCTAGAGATTTTGGACTAGCGGGGTACGAGCAGTACTTC. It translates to CSARDFGLAGYEQYF.

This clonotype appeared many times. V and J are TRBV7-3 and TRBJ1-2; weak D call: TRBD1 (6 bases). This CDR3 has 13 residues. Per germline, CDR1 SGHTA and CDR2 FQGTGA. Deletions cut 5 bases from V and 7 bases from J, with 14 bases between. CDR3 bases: TGTGCCAGCAGCGGTACAGGGACTGGTGGCTACACCTTC. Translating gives CASSGTGTGGYTF.

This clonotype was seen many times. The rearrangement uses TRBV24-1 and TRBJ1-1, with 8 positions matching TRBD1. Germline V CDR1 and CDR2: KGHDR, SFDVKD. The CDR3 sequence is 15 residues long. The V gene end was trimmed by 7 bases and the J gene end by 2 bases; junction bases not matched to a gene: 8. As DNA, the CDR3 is TGTGCCACCAGGAAATCGACAGGGGCCAACACTGAAGCTTTCTTT. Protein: CATRKSTGANTEAFF.

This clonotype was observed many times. CDR3 DNA sequence: TGTGCCAGCAGCTTGTCGACTAGCGGCTACGAGCAGTACGTC. Its protein is CASSLSTSGYEQYV. This sequence joins TRBV12-3 or TRBV12-4 and TRBJ2-7; TRBD2 agrees at 9 bases. The length of the CDR3 is 14 residues. V shed 6 bases and J 3 bases; nucleotides not matched to a gene: 6.

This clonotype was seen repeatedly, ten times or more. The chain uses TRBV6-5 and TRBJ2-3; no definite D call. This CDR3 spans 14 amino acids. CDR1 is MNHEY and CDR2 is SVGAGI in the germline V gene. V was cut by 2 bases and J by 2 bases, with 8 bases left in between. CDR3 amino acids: CASSYRQNTDTQYF. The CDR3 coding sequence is TGTGCCAGCAGTTACCGCCAGAACACAGATACGCAGTATTTT.

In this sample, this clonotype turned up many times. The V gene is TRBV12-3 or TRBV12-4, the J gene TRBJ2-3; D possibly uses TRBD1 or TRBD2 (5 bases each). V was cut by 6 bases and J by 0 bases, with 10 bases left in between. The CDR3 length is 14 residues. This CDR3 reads CASSGAPSTDTQYF. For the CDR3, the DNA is TGTGCCAGCAGCGGGGCGCCAAGCACAGATACGCAGTATTTT.